This TCR beta chain was identified during a study of shared clonotypes between healthy human individuals. General observations from the study: Sampling involved blood alone; tissue repertoires likely differ.

V was trimmed by 7 bases and J by 9 bases, leaving 22 bases between them. The CDR3 is 16 amino acids. CDR1 SGHTA and CDR2 FQGNSA come from the germline V gene. Comments on this clone: Its target is not known.

Per the original data handling: ImmunoSEQ yielded junction-only sequences lacking quality scores, so filtering differed. TCRdb keeps only in-frame clones here, not all; method: immunoSEQ multiplex PCR. The V and J calls and the clone size are those of that table, but D and trimming were determined from the DNA. The sample holds over a million clones, roughly 70% seen once. This TCR was recovered from a man in his late teens or twenties in good health. The V gene is TRBV7-2, the J gene TRBJ1-6, with D tentatively TRBD1 (6 bases). Material: memory CD4+ T cells sorted from blood. As for subset: CD45RA-negative fraction. The CDR3 reads CASTVNVPGAGSPLHF. CDR3 DNA sequence: TGTGCCAGCACCGTCAATGTCCCAGGGGCGGGTTCACCCCTCCACTTT.